Given below is one T cell receptor beta chain in context. Its target is not known. CDR1 is MGHRA and CDR2 is YSYEKL in the germline V gene. The V gene end was trimmed by 4 bases and the J gene end by 6 bases; junction bases not matched to a gene: 4. The CDR3 is 15 amino acids. The sample belongs to a study of vaccination and CD4 T cells after COVID-19. Study details: Blood was drawn a median around 72 days post second dose, range 14 to 241. Regarding the study as a whole: Relatively few convalescent patients and no early post-infection timepoints were analyzed.

Treatment given: approximately 9-day PBMC culture with coronavirus spike peptide pools or control peptides (ViraFEST assay). With 8.5 to 10 ug/ml peptide pools and roughly 10 IU/ml IL-2, PBMCs were cultured at 1.5 million to 2 million per well. Cultured CD4+ T cell DNA underwent sequencing with the Oncomine TCR Beta short-read assay. TCRdb processed the PCR reads anew with MiXCR; each CDR3 protein has one entry. The sample includes 12,000 to 15,000 distinct CDR3 sequences, about 55% of them seen just once. The clonotype was recovered from a human donor who had recovered from COVID-19. Sequencing was done on a sample of CD4+ T cells from blood, cultured in vitro. V gene TRBV4-1 combines with J gene TRBJ2-1, with 12 bases matching TRBD1. CDR3 protein: CASSPGQGASNEQFF. In DNA, the CDR3 is TGCGCCAGCAGCCCGGGACAGGGGGCGTCCAATGAGCAGTTCTTC.